In its sample, the clone carrying this TCR beta chain was seen many times. The antigen is undetermined. The CDR3 is 16 residues long. V lost 4 bases and J 0 bases, leaving 13 bases between the germline ends. The germline V gene has CDR1 SGDLS and CDR2 YYNGEE. 5'-RACE, quantitative and with molecular barcodes, yielded the TCR beta libraries. TCRdb called the 5' RACE reads again in MiXCR, with one record for every CDR3 protein. The sample lists approximately 45,000 distinct CDR3 sequences; 3% to 4% were seen once. The entry originates in a study of CD8 T cells in ankylosing spondylitis. The study, taken as a whole, reports: There was a TCR beta motif, made of fewer than 10 highly homologous variants, that appeared characteristic of ankylosing spondylitis blood. In reactive arthritis synovial fluid and blood, some motif variants had been reported before.

The material sequenced was blood, either unsorted or a sorted T cell fraction (not recorded which). The clonotype originates from a female donor with ankylosing spondylitis or in good health (not recorded which). The chain couples TRBV9 to TRBJ2-2; D perhaps matches TRBD1 (5 bases). The CDR3 DNA is TGTGCCAGCAGCCCCCGGTTGGACACGAACACCGGGGAGCTGTTTTTT. Translating it yields CASSPRLDTNTGELFF.